Below are 25 T cell receptor beta chains sequenced from a single sample in a study of cytomegalovirus exposure and HLA in healthy donors. Sequencing used immunoSEQ multiplex PCR; TCRdb keeps in-frame clones, though not all of them. The repertoire holds about 160,000 clones, with around 96% as singletons. Sequenced sample: PBMCs. The source of these receptors is a woman aged 18 to 35 in good health and CMV-seronegative.

V gene TRBV4-1 combines with J gene TRBJ2-3; D gene unclear. Germline V gene sequence: CDR1 MGHRA, CDR2 YSYEKL. Trimming cost V 4 bases and J 0 bases, with 11 bases left between them. The CDR3 is 15 residues long. CDR3 in DNA: TGCGCCAGCAGCCCTACAGAGTCTAGCACAGATACGCAGTATTTT. Encoded protein: CASSPTESSTDTQYF.

This chain connects TRBV21-1 to TRBJ2-7; TRBD2, the D gene given by the table, was not confirmed from the DNA. TRBV21-1 is a known pseudogene. This CDR3 comprises 14 residues. The CDR3 region is CASTSSGTDYEQYF. The DNA of the CDR3 is TGTGCCAGCACCTCTAGCGGGACGGACTACGAGCAGTACTTC.

The chain carries TRBV9 and TRBJ1-3, with D possibly matching TRBD1 (6 bases). Trimming removed 0 bases at V and 2 bases at J, with 12 bases between. Germline V gene data show CDR1 as SGDLS and CDR2 as YYNGEE. CDR3 length: 16 amino acids. In DNA, the CDR3 is TGTGCCAGCAGCGTAGAGGGGGGGAAGGCTGGAAACACCATATATTTT. Protein sequence: CASSVEGGKAGNTIYF. Full variable domain (missing parts from reference TRBV9 and TRBJ1-3): DSGVTQTPKHLITATGQRVTLRCSPRSGDLSVYWYQQSLDQGLQFLIQYYNGEERAKGNILERFSAQQFPDLHSELNLSSLELGDSALYFCASSVEGGKAGNTIYFGEGSWLTVV.

The V call is TRBV6-4, the J call TRBJ2-6, with 10 positions matching TRBD1. V lost 5 bases to trimming and J lost 1 base; unmatched junction nucleotides: 5. CDR3 length equals 17 residues. The germline CDR1 and CDR2 sequences are MRHNA and SNTAGT. The CDR3 DNA reads TGTGCCAGCAGTCCGGGACAGGGGTTTTCTGGGGCCAACGTCCTGACTTTC. It translates to CASSPGQGFSGANVLTF.

The rearrangement links TRBV29-1 to TRBJ2-2, with a weak D call TRBD2 (5 bases). V was trimmed by 4 bases and J by 0 bases, leaving 15 bases between them. The V gene's germline CDR1 is SQVTM and CDR2 ANQGSEA. The CDR3 length is 16 residues. In DNA form, the CDR3 reads TGCAGCGTTGTGATGGACTCAAGGGCGAACACCGGGGAGCTGTTTTTT. This codes for CSVVMDSRANTGELFF.

DNA for the CDR3: TGTGCCAGCAGCTTAGGTGGGACAGGGATTAATGAAAAACTGTTTTTT. It translates to CASSLGGTGINEKLFF. The V gene is TRBV7-9, the J gene TRBJ1-4; 9 nucleotides match TRBD1. Trimming at V came to 1 base and at J to 4 bases, leaving 4 bases not matched to a gene. Germline values: CDR1 SEHNR, CDR2 FQNEAQ (reference sequence). CDR3 length: 16 residues.

CDR3 DNA: TGTGCCAGCTCGGGGGACAGGGTCTCCGGGGAGCTGTTTTTT. This gives the protein CASSGDRVSGELFF. The J gene is TRBJ2-2, the V gene TRBV18, with 9 bases aligning to TRBD1. Germline V gene lookup returns CDR1 KGHSH and CDR2 LQKENI. Unmatched junction bases numbered 5, after V lost 6 bases and J lost 6 bases. The length of the CDR3 is 14 residues.

The chain has TRBV9 and TRBJ1-2; TRBD1 is a possible D gene (5 bases). Germline CDR1 SGDLS, CDR2 YYNGEE. Trimming pared 1 base from V and 6 bases from J, leaving 16 bases between. The CDR3 is 15 residues long. CDR3: CASSVMLGGVDGYTF. The CDR3 bases are TGTGCCAGCAGCGTAATGTTGGGGGGGGTTGATGGCTACACCTTC.

This clone occurred a few times. CDR3 DNA: TGTGCCAGCAGTTTGCCGGGACTCCTCTACGAGCAGTACTTC. It specifies CASSLPGLLYEQYF. This rearrangement joins TRBV6-6 to TRBJ2-7; tentative D call: TRBD2 (6 bases). The CDR3 consists of 14 residues. Germline CDR1 reads MNHNY; CDR2 reads SVGAGI (reference sequence). V was pared by 4 bases and J by 3 bases, with 13 bases between.

The CDR3 spells CASSSHRGPVNTEAFF. Here the CDR3 DNA reads TGTGCCAGCAGCTCCCACAGGGGCCCGGTGAACACTGAAGCTTTCTTT. The chain links TRBV9 to TRBJ1-1, with 7 bases that match TRBD1. The CDR3 has 16 residues. The ends lost 4 bases at V and 0 bases at J; junction bases unmatched: 9. Germline values: CDR1 SGDLS, CDR2 YYNGEE.

The chain employs TRBV10-3 and TRBJ1-1, with D tentatively TRBD1 (6 bases). Germline values: CDR1 ENHRY, CDR2 SYGVKD. There are 11 residues in the CDR3. The ends were cut back, 6 bases at V and 7 bases at J, with 9 bases in the middle. This CDR3 reads CAISQGIEAFF. The CDR3 DNA follows: TGTGCCATCAGCCAGGGGATTGAAGCTTTCTTT.

This rearrangement joins TRBV25-1 to TRBJ1-4; TRBD1 aligns across 9 bases. The germline V gene has CDR1 MGHDK and CDR2 SYGVNS. The V segment lost 4 bases and the J segment 3 bases; nucleotides outside the gene matches: 6. This CDR3 has 16 amino acids. CDR3 sequence: CASSVGTGLSNEKLFF. CDR3 sequence (DNA): TGTGCCAGCAGTGTAGGGACAGGGTTGTCTAATGAAAAACTGTTTTTT.

The chain joins TRBV13 to TRBJ1-1, with D perhaps TRBD1 (6 bases). The CDR3 has 14 residues. CDR1 and CDR2 from the germline V gene are PRHDT and FYEKMQ (reference sequence). V was pared by 3 bases and J by 2 bases, with 10 bases between. The CDR3 DNA reads as TGTGCCAGCAGCTTCCCGACAGGAAACACTGAAGCTTTCTTT. It encodes CASSFPTGNTEAFF.

Of note for this clone: One junction end disagrees with the germline gene, perhaps due to a read error. V is TRBV6-5 and J is TRBJ1-1, with D tentatively TRBD1 (5 bases). The CDR3 extends over 13 amino acids. In germline, CDR1 is MNHEY, CDR2 SVGAGI. CDR3 DNA: TGTGCCAGCAGTAAGACAGCGACCCTCCCCGTTCGCTTT. This encodes CASSKTATLPVRF.

The chain couples TRBV7-2 to TRBJ2-1; 13 bases fit TRBD2. Unmatched junction bases numbered 9, after V lost 2 bases and J lost 5 bases. CDR3 length: 18 amino acids. CDR1 is SGHTA, CDR2 FQGNSA, per germline. For the CDR3, the DNA is TGTGCCAGCAGCTTATTAAAGGGGACTAGCGGGGCGAACAATGAGCAGTTCTTC. It is translated as CASSLLKGTSGANNEQFF.

The chain links TRBV7-8 to TRBJ2-7; 9 nucleotides align to TRBD1. With 1 base clipped from V and 3 bases from J, the junction kept 1 base outside the gene matches. CDR1 and CDR2 (germline): SGHVS, FQNEAQ. CDR3 length equals 14 residues. The CDR3 DNA reads TGTGCCAGCAGCTTAGAGGGACAGGGCTACGAGCAGTACTTC. Protein sequence: CASSLEGQGYEQYF.

V usage is TRBV11-2 and J usage is TRBJ1-2; D ambiguous. The V and J ends lost 2 bases and 4 bases respectively, with 11 bases between them. In germline, CDR1 is SGHAT, CDR2 FQNNGV. The CDR3 has 14 residues. The CDR3 is CASSLPTAFYGYTF. The DNA of the CDR3 is TGTGCCAGCAGCTTACCCACAGCCTTCTATGGCTACACCTTC.

The rearrangement joins TRBV7-9 to TRBJ2-7; tentative D call: TRBD1 (6 bases). The V end was cut by 7 bases, the J end by 0 bases, with 19 bases between. Per germline, CDR1 SEHNR and CDR2 FQNEAQ (reference sequence). The CDR3 spans 16 residues. In DNA form, the CDR3 reads TGTGCCAGCACCACGACAGGAAAAGAAGGCTCCTACGAGCAGTACTTC. It specifies CASTTTGKEGSYEQYF.

This clone appeared once. The gene calls are TRBV4-2 and TRBJ2-3, with 14 bases that match TRBD2. V trimming: 3 bases; J trimming: 4 bases; junction bases outside the gene matches: 0. Germline CDR1 and CDR2: LGHNA and YNFKEQ. CDR3 length: 15 amino acids. CDR3: CASSQGLAGADTQYF. The CDR3 DNA reads as TGTGCCAGCAGCCAGGGACTAGCGGGGGCAGATACGCAGTATTTT.

The chain links TRBV11-2 to TRBJ2-5; 7 nucleotides line up with TRBD2. The CDR3 totals 13 residues. V was pared by 3 bases and J by 5 bases, with 3 bases of the junction left unmatched. Germline CDR1 reads SGHAT; CDR2 reads FQNNGV. The CDR3 region has the DNA TGTGCCAGCAGCTTTGGGGGGGTTGAGACCCAGTACTTC. Its translation: CASSFGGVETQYF.

The chain recombines TRBV6-5 with TRBJ1-2; the D is unclear. CDR1 is MNHEY, CDR2 SVGAGI, per germline. V lost 6 bases to trimming and J lost 7 bases, with 15 bases between them. This CDR3 is built from 13 residues. The CDR3 loop is CASRSAPGGGYTF. CDR3 DNA: TGTGCCAGCAGATCAGCCCCAGGTGGTGGCTACACCTTC.

CDR3 amino acids: CASRDSSYNSPLHF. CDR3 DNA sequence: TGTGCCAGCCGTGATAGCTCCTATAATTCACCCCTCCACTTT. The V call is TRBV6-6, the J call TRBJ1-6; no reliable D call. Germline V lookup: CDR1 MNHNY, CDR2 SVGAGI (reference sequence). CDR3 size: 14 residues. With 8 bases removed from V and 0 bases from J, the gap between germline ends came to 8 bases.

This chain uses TRBV4-3 with TRBJ2-1; TRBD2 is a possible D gene (7 bases). The germline gives CDR1 LGHNA, CDR2 YSLEER. The germline V and J ends were trimmed by 5 bases and 7 bases, with 15 bases remaining between them. The length of the CDR3 is 14 residues. The CDR3 sequence is CASSEGGAANEQFF. Here the CDR3 DNA reads TGCGCCAGCAGCGAGGGGGGGGCGGCGAATGAGCAGTTCTTC.

V gene TRBV6-1 combines with J gene TRBJ2-5, with TRBD2 matching 7 bases. The junction had 10 bases not matched to a gene; V was cut back by 0 bases and J by 3 bases. The CDR3 contains 17 residues. Germline V gene data show CDR1 as MNHNS and CDR2 as SASEGT. CDR3 nucleotides: TGTGCCAGCAGTGAAGCGCTTTGGGACTACCCAAAAGAGACCCAGTACTTC. This translates into CASSEALWDYPKETQYF.

The chain combines TRBV7-8 with TRBJ1-1; no definite D call. The CDR3 totals 17 residues. Trimming took 3 bases from V and 5 from J, leaving 22 bases between them. From germline, CDR1 is SGHVS and CDR2 FQNEAQ. Here the CDR3 DNA reads TGTGCCAGCAGCTTTGGCCTGCTGACGGGCGGGTGGACTGAAGCTTTCTTT. Translated: CASSFGLLTGGWTEAFF.